The T cell receptor beta chain under discussion was sequenced for a study of regulatory T cells in long-lasting Graves disease. Study-wide context: By definition, persistent Graves' disease involved antithyroid drugs for over 5 years alongside positive TSH receptor antibodies.

The TCR beta library used iRepertoire HTBI primers with Arm-PCR amplification of CDR3. TCRdb fed the multiplex PCR reads into MiXCR, producing one record per CDR3 protein. Altogether around 500,000 distinct CDR3 sequences are present, around 21% being singletons, with the ten largest covering about 7.8%. Time point meaning: persistent/refractory GD, antithyroid drugs over 5 years with positive TRAb. Researchers made the TCR library from RNA that was extracted from PBMCs. This clonotype has just a few counts. The receptor was isolated from a female donor with Graves disease. The sample in question was peripheral blood mononuclear cells (PBMCs), obtained when the disease was refractory, from a patient treated with antithyroid drugs.

The CDR3 protein is CASSYDRANTEAFF. In DNA, the CDR3 is TGTGCCAGCAGTTACGACAGGGCGAACACTGAAGCTTTCTTT. The chain combines TRBV6-2 or TRBV6-3 with TRBJ1-1; 7 bases agree with TRBD1. Germline lookup yields CDR1 MNHEY and CDR2 SVGEGT. This CDR3 is built from 14 residues. V lost 2 bases, J lost 1 base, and 1 base stayed unmatched.